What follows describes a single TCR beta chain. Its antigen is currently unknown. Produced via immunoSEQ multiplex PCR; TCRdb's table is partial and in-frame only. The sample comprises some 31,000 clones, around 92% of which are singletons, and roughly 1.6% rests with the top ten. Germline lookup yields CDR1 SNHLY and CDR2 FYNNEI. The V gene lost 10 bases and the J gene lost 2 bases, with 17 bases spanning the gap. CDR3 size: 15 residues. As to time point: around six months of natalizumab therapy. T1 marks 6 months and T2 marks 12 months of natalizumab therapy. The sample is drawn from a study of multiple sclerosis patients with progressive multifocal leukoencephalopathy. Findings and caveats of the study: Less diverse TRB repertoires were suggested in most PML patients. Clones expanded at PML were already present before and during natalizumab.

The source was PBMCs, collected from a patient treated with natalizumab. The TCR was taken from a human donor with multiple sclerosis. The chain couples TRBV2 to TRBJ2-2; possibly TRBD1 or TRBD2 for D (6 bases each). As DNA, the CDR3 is TGTGCCACCCAGGAGGGGGGCTCAAACACCGGGGAGCTGTTTTTT. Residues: CATQEGGSNTGELFF.